This entry is about one T cell receptor beta chain. These data belong to a study of blood T cell repertoires in COVID-19. TCRdb's table, derived via immunoSEQ multiplex PCR, lists solely in-frame clones and lacks some. The sample comprises about 250,000 clones, 86% of which are singletons, and about 3% rests with the top ten. The source is a woman between 25 and 40 years old with active or convalescent COVID-19. Input material: peripheral blood.

CDR3 amino acids: CASSYSGRGGEAFF. Here the CDR3 DNA reads TGTGCCAGCAGTTACTCGGGGAGGGGTGGTGAAGCTTTCTTT. V and J are TRBV6-2 or TRBV6-3 and TRBJ1-1, with D possibly TRBD1 on 5 matching bases. Between the trimmed V and J ends, which lost 0 bases and 7 bases, there was a span of 12 bases. Germline values: CDR1 MNHEY, CDR2 SVGEGT. This CDR3 is 14 amino acids long.